The next 16 T cell receptor beta chains were all read from a single sample in a study of blood T cell repertoires in COVID-19. The protocol was immunoSEQ multiplex PCR, while the TCRdb copy is restricted to in-frame clones and leaves out a portion. The sample shows a few hundred thousand clones, around 80% of them seen only once. Sequenced: peripheral blood. The receptors originated from a human donor in a cohort sampled during active COVID-19.

The chain carries TRBV29-1 and TRBJ2-1, with TRBD2 matching 7 bases. Germline V CDR1 and CDR2: SQVTM, ANQGSEA. The CDR3 is 13 residues long. V shed 3 bases, J shed 10 bases, and the junction held 9 bases outside the gene matches. The CDR3 DNA reads as TGCAGCGTTGACGGCTTGGGAGGGCGAGAGCAGTTCTTC. Its protein is CSVDGLGGREQFF.

CDR3 residues: CASSPVGGANYGYTF. CDR3 nucleotide sequence: TGTGCCAGCAGCCCGGTCGGAGGGGCGAACTATGGCTACACCTTC. The rearrangement uses TRBV4-2 and TRBJ1-2; D possibly corresponds to TRBD1 (5 bases). CDR3 length: 15 amino acids. Germline CDR1 is LGHNA and CDR2 is YNFKEQ. Trimming took 4 bases from V and 2 from J, leaving 14 bases between them.

The V call is TRBV10-3, the J call TRBJ2-1, with 7 bases matching TRBD2. Germline CDR1 is ENHRY and CDR2 is SYGVKD. After removal of 3 bases from V and 5 bases from J, the junction contained 13 bases not matched to a gene. This CDR3 has 17 amino acids. The CDR3 reads CAISDFFGGSSNNEQFF. The CDR3, as DNA: TGTGCCATCAGTGACTTTTTCGGCGGGAGTTCCAACAATGAGCAGTTCTTC.

This clone has just a few counts. CDR3 bases: TGTGCCAGCAGCCAAGACATGACAGCGGGCACCGGGGAGCTGTTTTTT. It yields the protein CASSQDMTAGTGELFF. The chain employs TRBV4-2 and TRBJ2-2; tentative D call: TRBD2 (6 bases). The CDR3 is 16 residues long. Trimming cost V 0 bases and J 4 bases, with 12 bases left between them. From germline, CDR1 is LGHNA and CDR2 YNFKEQ.

This clone was counted a few times. V and J are TRBV14 and TRBJ2-1; the match to TRBD2 covers 13 bases. CDR1 is SGHDN and CDR2 is FVKESK in the germline V gene. This CDR3 region has 17 residues. V lost 2 bases to trimming and J lost 1 base; unmatched junction nucleotides: 2. The CDR3 nucleotides are TGTGCCAGCAGCCAAATGGGACTAGCGGGATCCTACAATGAGCAGTTCTTC. This sequence encodes CASSQMGLAGSYNEQFF.

The J gene is TRBJ2-3, the V gene TRBV5-1; maybe TRBD2 (5 bases). Trimming removed 4 bases from V and 0 bases from J, with 12 bases in between. This CDR3 has 15 amino acids. In germline, CDR1 is SGHRS, CDR2 YFSETQ. In DNA form, the CDR3 reads TGCGCCAGCAGCCCGTTAGCGCCTAGCACAGATACGCAGTATTTT. Translated: CASSPLAPSTDTQYF.

The genes are TRBV18 and TRBJ2-5; possibly TRBD1 for D (6 bases). Germline V CDR1 and CDR2: KGHSH, LQKENI. Trimming removed 4 bases from V and 3 bases from J, with 18 bases in between. The CDR3 sequence is 16 residues long. The CDR3 reads CASSLVRQAGKETQYF. The CDR3, as DNA: TGTGCCAGCTCACTAGTTCGACAGGCAGGTAAAGAGACCCAGTACTTC.

In this sample, this clone turned up once. The chain is built from TRBV5-1 and TRBJ2-1; D remains ambiguous. Germline CDR1 is SGHRS and CDR2 is YFSETQ. The CDR3 totals 12 residues. V shed 4 bases and J shed 9 bases, with 11 bases lying between them. CDR3 DNA sequence: TGCGCCAGCAGCGTCCAGAATGTTGAGCAGTTCTTC. Protein: CASSVQNVEQFF.

This clone was picked up a small number of times. The J gene is TRBJ2-7, the V gene TRBV27; 9 bases map to TRBD1. Trimming at V came to 6 bases and at J to 4 bases, leaving 4 bases not matched to a gene. Germline lookup yields CDR1 MNHEY and CDR2 SMNVEV (reference sequence). This CDR3 region has 13 residues. The CDR3 loop is CASRTDRGYEQYF. The CDR3 DNA reads as TGTGCCAGCAGGACGGACAGGGGTTACGAGCAGTACTTC.

The rearrangement joins TRBV7-2 to TRBJ2-5, with 8 bases lining up with TRBD2. CDR1 is SGHTA, CDR2 FQGNSA, per germline. CDR3 size: 16 residues. The ends lost 3 bases at V and 5 bases at J; junction bases unmatched: 11. CDR3 sequence: CASSLGGTSGLETQYF. The CDR3 DNA sequence: TGTGCCAGCAGCTTGGGGGGGACTAGTGGGTTGGAGACCCAGTACTTC.

The genes are TRBV24-1 and TRBJ2-1, with 14 nucleotides matching TRBD2. The CDR3 is made up of 18 amino acids. V shed 2 bases, J shed 4 bases, and the junction held 6 bases outside the gene matches. Germline V gene lookup returns CDR1 KGHDR and CDR2 SFDVKD. CDR3 sequence: CATSDSKGLAGEYNEQFF. As DNA, the CDR3 is TGTGCCACCAGTGATTCTAAGGGACTAGCGGGAGAATACAATGAGCAGTTCTTC.

Regarding this clone: Other DNA sequences from this sample encode an identical CDR3 as well. The genes are TRBV27 and TRBJ2-2; D unresolved. CDR1 and CDR2 (germline): MNHEY, SMNVEV (reference sequence). V gave up 3 bases and J gave up 4 bases, with 6 bases separating them. The CDR3 loop spans 13 amino acids. CDR3 loop: CASSLRGTGELFF. CDR3 bases: TGTGCCAGCAGTTTGCGTGGCACCGGGGAGCTGTTTTTT.

The chain couples TRBV18 to TRBJ2-7; 8 nucleotides line up with TRBD1. J lost 5 bases, V lost 3 bases, and 6 bases had no gene match. This CDR3 is built from 14 residues. Germline CDR1 is KGHSH and CDR2 is LQKENI. In DNA form, the CDR3 reads TGTGCCAGCTCACCCAGGACAGGGACAAACGAGCAGTACTTC. Residues: CASSPRTGTNEQYF.

In regard to this clone: This clone may be a read error of a much larger clone one base away. The chain uses TRBV27 and TRBJ2-3, with 10 bases that match TRBD2. The germline gives CDR1 MNHEY, CDR2 SMNVEV (reference sequence). V was clipped by 6 bases and J by 1 base; unmatched bases: 4. CDR3 length: 15 residues. CDR3 region: CASSPGTSGTDTQYF. The CDR3 DNA is TGTGCCAGCAGCCCCGGGACTAGCGGCACAGATACGCAGTATTTT.

This rearrangement joins TRBV3-1 (or the pseudogene TRBV3-2) to TRBJ2-1; 10 bases match TRBD2. The CDR3 covers 15 residues. Germline CDR1 LGHDT, CDR2 YNNKEL (reference sequence). The J segment lost 7 bases and the V segment lost 3 bases, leaving 6 bases of the junction unmatched. CDR3: CASSHPGLAKNEQFF. In DNA, the CDR3 is TGTGCCAGCAGCCATCCGGGACTAGCGAAGAATGAGCAGTTCTTC.

The rearrangement joins TRBV19 to TRBJ1-5; D gene ambiguous. V lost 3 bases, J lost 2 bases, and 11 bases lay in between. This CDR3 has 15 amino acids. Germline-derived CDR1 and CDR2 are LNHDA and SQIVND (reference sequence). The CDR3, as DNA: TGTGCCAGTAGTATTCCCCAGTCTGGCAATCAGCCCCAGCATTTT. Translation gives CASSIPQSGNQPQHF.